This T cell receptor beta chain derives from a study of T cell clonality in common variable immunodeficiency. Whole-study results and caveats: Common variable immunodeficiency TCR beta sequences reportedly had fewer deletions and N-nucleotide insertions. Links between repertoire features and CVID complications were heterogeneity-limited. Authors noted CVID clonality's cause needs subpopulation repertoire sequencing.

Germline V gene data show CDR1 as SEHNR and CDR2 as FQNEAQ (reference sequence). This CDR3 comprises 14 residues. V was clipped by 5 bases and J by 3 bases, with 8 bases between them. Measured with immunoSEQ multiplex PCR; TCRdb has only the in-frame clones, and not every one. In total the sample includes about 64,000 clones, none of them seen once. This clone has ten or more counts. Its antigen remains unidentified. From the germline J gene comes the end of the CDR3, since the read stops 3 residues before it. The sequenced sample was peripheral blood mononuclear cells. The chain carries TRBV7-9 and TRBJ2-6; D remains ambiguous. The sequence came from a person aged 18-70 years in good health. Partial CDR3 DNA: TGTGCCAGCAGCCTCGTCGGTGGGGCCAACGTC. Protein sequence: CASSLVGGANV. The whole CDR3 sequence reads CASSLVGGANVLTF.